The 2 T cell receptor beta chains reported below all come from one sample, sequenced in a study of T cells in localized non-small cell lung cancer. Sequenced by immunoSEQ multiplex PCR; TCRdb stores in-frame clones only, minus some. Of about 19,000 clones detected, 83% appear once; the ten largest clones hold 4.5% to 5.5%. Source: peripheral blood, taken before any cancer treatment. All receptors come from a man aged 40-75 years with stage I lung adenocarcinoma.

The rearrangement links TRBV10-2 to TRBJ2-5; 9 nucleotides line up with TRBD2. V gave up 5 bases and J gave up 3 bases; unmatched junction bases: 1. The CDR3 is 13 amino acids. The germline gives CDR1 WSHSY, CDR2 SAAADI. The CDR3, as DNA: TGCGCCAGCAGTCGACTAGCGGAAGAGACCCAGTACTTC. Protein product: CASSRLAEETQYF.

This clone has just a few counts. The chain has TRBV15 and TRBJ2-7; 9 nucleotides align to TRBD2. The V and J ends lost 3 bases and 0 bases, in that order; junction bases with no gene match: 6. Germline-derived CDR1 and CDR2 are LNHNV and YYDKDF (reference sequence). The CDR3 has 16 amino acids. The CDR3 loop is CATSSRGAGGSYEQYF. The DNA for the CDR3 is TGTGCCACCAGCAGCCGTGGAGCGGGGGGCTCCTACGAGCAGTACTTC.